What follows is one T cell receptor beta chain and its context. Antigen: not known. This CDR3 is built from 15 residues. Germline V gives CDR1 SGHRS, CDR2 YFSETQ. V was pared by 0 bases and J by 3 bases, with 10 bases between. The sample is drawn from a study of shared clonotypes between healthy human individuals. Study conclusions and caveats: The genetic and exposure-history diversity represented was limited by few donors.

Deep was the level used in running the assay. This table comes from immunoSEQ multiplex PCR, and its TCRdb copy is limited to in-frame clones, with some not included. The sample contains some 500,000 clones, roughly 80% of which appear only once. The chain joins TRBV5-1 to TRBJ2-1, with D possibly being TRBD1 (6 bases). The receptor's source is a woman between 40 and 50 years old in good health. Some clones in this sample may be carry-over from other donors' samples. Specimen: PBMCs. This CDR3 is CASSLDRVGYNEQFF. The CDR3 bases are TGCGCCAGCAGCTTGGACAGGGTCGGCTACAATGAGCAGTTCTTC.